The clone carrying this T cell receptor (beta chain) was detected only once. Its antigen is unknown. The length of the CDR3 is 18 residues. The trim removed 0 bases at V and 7 bases at J, leaving 12 bases unmatched. The germline gives CDR1 LGHNA, CDR2 YSLEER. Measured with immunoSEQ multiplex PCR; TCRdb has only the in-frame clones, and not every one. The sample lists millions of clones; about 92% were seen once. This entry comes from a study of shared clonotypes between healthy human individuals. General study findings and limits: Sequencing depth was predicted to influence how clonotypes are shared among donors. Only blood was sampled; tissue repertoires likely differ.

The source of this sequence is a man between 18 and 29 years old in good health. Some clones in this sample may be carry-over from other donors' samples. The rearrangement joins TRBV4-3 to TRBJ2-1; TRBD2 aligns across 10 bases. The sequenced material came from naive CD4+ T cells from PBMCs. Described subset: CD45RA+ positively selected. CDR3 sequence: CASSQDRDGAGGLNEQFF. CDR3 DNA sequence: TGCGCCAGCAGCCAAGATCGGGATGGAGCGGGAGGGCTAAATGAGCAGTTCTTC.